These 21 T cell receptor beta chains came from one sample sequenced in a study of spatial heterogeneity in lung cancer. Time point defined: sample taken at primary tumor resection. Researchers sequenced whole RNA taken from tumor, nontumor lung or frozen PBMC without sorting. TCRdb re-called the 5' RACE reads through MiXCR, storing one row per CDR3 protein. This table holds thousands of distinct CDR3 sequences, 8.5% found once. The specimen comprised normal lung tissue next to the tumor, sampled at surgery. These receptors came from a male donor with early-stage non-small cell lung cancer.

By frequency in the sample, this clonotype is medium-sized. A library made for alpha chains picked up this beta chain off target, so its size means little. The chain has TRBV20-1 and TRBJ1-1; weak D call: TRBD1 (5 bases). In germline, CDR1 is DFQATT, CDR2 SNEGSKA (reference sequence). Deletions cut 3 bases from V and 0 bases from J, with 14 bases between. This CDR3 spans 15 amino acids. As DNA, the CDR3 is TGCAGTGCTAGGGGGGGTGGGACCTTGAACACTGAAGCTTTCTTT. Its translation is CSARGGGTLNTEAFF.

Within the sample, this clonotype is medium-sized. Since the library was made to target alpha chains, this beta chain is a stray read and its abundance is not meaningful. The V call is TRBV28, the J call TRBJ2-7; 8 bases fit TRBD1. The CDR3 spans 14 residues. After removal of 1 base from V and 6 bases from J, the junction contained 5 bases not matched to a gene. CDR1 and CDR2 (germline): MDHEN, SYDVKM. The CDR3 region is CASSLSGQGREQYF. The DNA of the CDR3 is TGTGCCAGCAGTTTATCCGGACAGGGACGCGAGCAGTACTTC.

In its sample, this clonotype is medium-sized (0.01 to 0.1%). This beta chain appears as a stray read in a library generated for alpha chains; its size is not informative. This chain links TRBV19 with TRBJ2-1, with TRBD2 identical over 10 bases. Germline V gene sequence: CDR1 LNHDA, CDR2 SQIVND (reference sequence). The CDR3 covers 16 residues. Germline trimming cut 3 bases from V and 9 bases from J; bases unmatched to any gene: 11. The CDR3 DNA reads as TGTGCCAGTAGTATGAGAGTTGGGACTAGCGTCACTGAGCAGTTCTTC. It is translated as CASSMRVGTSVTEQFF.

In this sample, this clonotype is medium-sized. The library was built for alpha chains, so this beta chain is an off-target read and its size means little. The CDR3 loop is CASSVARTGTYGYTF. The CDR3 DNA follows: TGTGCCAGCAGCGTAGCAAGGACAGGGACATATGGCTACACCTTC. The chain links TRBV9 to TRBJ1-2, with 8 bases aligning to TRBD1. J was trimmed by 5 bases and V by 0 bases; bases with no gene match: 6. The CDR3 runs 15 residues. Germline values: CDR1 SGDLS, CDR2 YYNGEE.

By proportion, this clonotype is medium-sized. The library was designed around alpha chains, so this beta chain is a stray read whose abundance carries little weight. CDR3 residues: CASSQDNGNTEAFF. In DNA, the CDR3 is TGTGCCAGCAGCCAAGACAACGGTAACACTGAAGCTTTCTTT. This rearrangement joins TRBV3-1 to TRBJ1-1; D is undetermined. Germline V gives CDR1 LGHDT, CDR2 YNNKEL (reference sequence). The CDR3 totals 14 residues. Trimming took off 0 bases at V and 2 bases at J, with 7 bases between the two ends.

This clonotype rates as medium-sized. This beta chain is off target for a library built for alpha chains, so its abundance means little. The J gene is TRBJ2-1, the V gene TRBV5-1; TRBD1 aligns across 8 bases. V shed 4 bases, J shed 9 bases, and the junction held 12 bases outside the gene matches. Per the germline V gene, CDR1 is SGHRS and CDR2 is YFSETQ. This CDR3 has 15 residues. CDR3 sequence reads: CASSPTTGVASEQFF. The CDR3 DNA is TGCGCCAGCAGCCCTACGACAGGGGTGGCAAGTGAGCAGTTCTTC.

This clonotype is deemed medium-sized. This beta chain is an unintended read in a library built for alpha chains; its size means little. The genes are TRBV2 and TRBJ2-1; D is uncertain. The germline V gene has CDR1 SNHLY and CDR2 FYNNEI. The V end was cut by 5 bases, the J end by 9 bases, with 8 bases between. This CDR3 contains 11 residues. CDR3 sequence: CASSQVAEQFF. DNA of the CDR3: TGTGCCAGCAGTCAGGTTGCTGAGCAGTTCTTC.

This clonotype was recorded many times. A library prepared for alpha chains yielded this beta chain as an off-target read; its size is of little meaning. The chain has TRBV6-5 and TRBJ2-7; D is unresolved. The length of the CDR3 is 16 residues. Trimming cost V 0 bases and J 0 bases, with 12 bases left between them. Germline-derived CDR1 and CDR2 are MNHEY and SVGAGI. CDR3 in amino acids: CASSYSRTASSYEQYF. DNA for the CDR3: TGTGCCAGCAGTTACTCCAGGACGGCGAGCTCCTACGAGCAGTACTTC.

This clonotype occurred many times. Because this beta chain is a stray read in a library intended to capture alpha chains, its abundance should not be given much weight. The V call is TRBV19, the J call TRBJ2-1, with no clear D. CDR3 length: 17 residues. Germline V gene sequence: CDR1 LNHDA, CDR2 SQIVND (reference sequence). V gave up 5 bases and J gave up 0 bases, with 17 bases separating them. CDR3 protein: CASSAPRSSSSYNEQFF. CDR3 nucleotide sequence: TGTGCCAGTAGTGCCCCCCGCAGCAGTAGCTCCTACAATGAGCAGTTCTTC. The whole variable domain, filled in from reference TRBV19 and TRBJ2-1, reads DGGITQSPKYLFRKEGQNVTLSCEQNLNHDAMYWYRQDPGQGLRLIYYSQIVNDFQKGDIAEGYSVSREKKESFPLTVTSAQKNPTAFYLCASSAPRSSSSYNEQFFGPGTRLTVL.

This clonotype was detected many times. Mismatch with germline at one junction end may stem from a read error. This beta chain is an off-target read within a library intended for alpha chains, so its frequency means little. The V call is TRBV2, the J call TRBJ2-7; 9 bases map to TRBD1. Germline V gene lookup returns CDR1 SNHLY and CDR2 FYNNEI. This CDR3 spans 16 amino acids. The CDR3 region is CASSCPDSEFGQGKSF. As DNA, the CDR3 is TGTGCCAGCAGTTGCCCGGACTCAGAATTCGGACAGGGGAAATCTTTC.

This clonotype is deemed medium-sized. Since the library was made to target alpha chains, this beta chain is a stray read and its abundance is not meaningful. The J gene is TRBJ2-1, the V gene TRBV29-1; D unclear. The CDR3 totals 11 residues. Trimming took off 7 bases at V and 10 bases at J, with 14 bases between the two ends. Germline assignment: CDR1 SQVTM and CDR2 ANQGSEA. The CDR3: CSAKVTEEQFF. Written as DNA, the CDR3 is TGCAGCGCAAAAGTAACCGAGGAGCAGTTCTTC.

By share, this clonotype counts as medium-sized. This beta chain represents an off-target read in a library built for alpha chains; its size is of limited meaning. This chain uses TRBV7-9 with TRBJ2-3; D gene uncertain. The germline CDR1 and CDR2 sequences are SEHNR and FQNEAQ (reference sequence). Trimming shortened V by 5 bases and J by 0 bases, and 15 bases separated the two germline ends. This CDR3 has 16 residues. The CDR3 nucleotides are TGTGCCAGCAGCCTACGGGTAGGCCTCAGCACAGATACGCAGTATTTT. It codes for CASSLRVGLSTDTQYF.

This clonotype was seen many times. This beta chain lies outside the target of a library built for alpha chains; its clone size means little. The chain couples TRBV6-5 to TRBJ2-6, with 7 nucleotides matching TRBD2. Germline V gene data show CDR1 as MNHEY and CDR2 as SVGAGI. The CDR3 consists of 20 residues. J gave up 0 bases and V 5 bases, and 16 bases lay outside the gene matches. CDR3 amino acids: CASSHRRGSGATSGANVLTF. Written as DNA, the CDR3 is TGTGCCAGCAGTCATCGGCGGGGGTCTGGGGCTACCTCTGGGGCCAACGTCCTGACTTTC.

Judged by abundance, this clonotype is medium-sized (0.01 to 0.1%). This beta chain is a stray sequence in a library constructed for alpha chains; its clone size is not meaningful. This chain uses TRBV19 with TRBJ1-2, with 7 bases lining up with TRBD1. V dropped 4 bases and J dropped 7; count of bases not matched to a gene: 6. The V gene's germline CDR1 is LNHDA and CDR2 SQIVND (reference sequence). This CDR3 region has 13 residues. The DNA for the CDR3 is TGTGCCAGTAGTACAGACAGGGTGCGTGGCTACACCTTC. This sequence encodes CASSTDRVRGYTF.

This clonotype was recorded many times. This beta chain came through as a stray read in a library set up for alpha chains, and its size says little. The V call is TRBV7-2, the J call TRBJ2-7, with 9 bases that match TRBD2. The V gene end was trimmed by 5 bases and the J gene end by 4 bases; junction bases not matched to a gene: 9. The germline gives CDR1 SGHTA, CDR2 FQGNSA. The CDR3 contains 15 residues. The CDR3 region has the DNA TGTGCCAGCAGCCTTAGCGGGAGCTCGACGTACGAGCAGTACTTC. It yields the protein CASSLSGSSTYEQYF.

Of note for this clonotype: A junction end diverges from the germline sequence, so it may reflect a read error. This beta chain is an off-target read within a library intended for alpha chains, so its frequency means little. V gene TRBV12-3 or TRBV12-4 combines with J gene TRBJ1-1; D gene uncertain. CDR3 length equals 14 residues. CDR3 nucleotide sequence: TGTGCCAGCAGTTTTTCATGGGATAACATTGAAGCTTTCTTT. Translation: CASSFSWDNIEAFF.

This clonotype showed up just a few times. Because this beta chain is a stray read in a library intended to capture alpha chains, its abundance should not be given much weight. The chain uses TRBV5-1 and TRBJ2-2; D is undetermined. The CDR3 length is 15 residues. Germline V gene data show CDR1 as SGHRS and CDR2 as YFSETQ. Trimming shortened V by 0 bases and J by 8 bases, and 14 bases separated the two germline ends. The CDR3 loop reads CASSLGQEYRGELFF. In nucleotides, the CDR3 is TGCGCCAGCAGCTTGGGCCAGGAGTACAGAGGGGAGCTGTTTTTT.

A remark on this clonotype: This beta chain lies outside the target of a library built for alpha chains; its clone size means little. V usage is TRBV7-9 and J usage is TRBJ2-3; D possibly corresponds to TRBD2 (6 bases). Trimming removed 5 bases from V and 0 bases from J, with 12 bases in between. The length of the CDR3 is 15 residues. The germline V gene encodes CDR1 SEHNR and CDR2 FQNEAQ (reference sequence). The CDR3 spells CASSPRLGSTDTQYF. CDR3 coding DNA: TGTGCCAGCAGCCCACGACTAGGTAGCACAGATACGCAGTATTTT.

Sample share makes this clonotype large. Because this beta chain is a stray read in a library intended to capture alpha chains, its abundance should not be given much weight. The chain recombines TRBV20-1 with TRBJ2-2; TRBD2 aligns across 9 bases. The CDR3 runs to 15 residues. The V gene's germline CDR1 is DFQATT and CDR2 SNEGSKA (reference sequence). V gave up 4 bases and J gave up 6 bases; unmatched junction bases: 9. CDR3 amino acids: CSATPTSGFAGELFF. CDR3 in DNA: TGCAGTGCTACCCCCACTAGCGGGTTCGCCGGGGAGCTGTTTTTT.

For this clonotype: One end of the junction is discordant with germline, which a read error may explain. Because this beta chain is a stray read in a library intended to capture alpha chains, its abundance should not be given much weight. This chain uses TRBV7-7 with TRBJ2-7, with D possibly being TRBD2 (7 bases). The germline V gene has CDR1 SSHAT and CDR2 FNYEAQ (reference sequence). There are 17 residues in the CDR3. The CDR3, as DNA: TGTGCTAGCAGCTTAGATATGGTGGGGGGGGCTGTCTACGAGCAGTACTTC. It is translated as CASSLDMVGGAVYEQYF.

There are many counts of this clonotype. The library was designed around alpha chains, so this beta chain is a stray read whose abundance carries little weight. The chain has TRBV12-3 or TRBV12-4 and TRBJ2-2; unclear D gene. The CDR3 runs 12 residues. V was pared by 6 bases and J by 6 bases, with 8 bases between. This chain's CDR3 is CASRSAAGELFF. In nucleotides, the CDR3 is TGTGCCAGCAGATCCGCCGCCGGGGAGCTGTTTTTT.